This passage covers 22 T cell receptor beta chains from one sample sequenced in a study of blood T cell repertoires in COVID-19. Measured with immunoSEQ multiplex PCR; TCRdb has only the in-frame clones, and not every one. The sample holds fewer than 90,000 clones, about 80% seen once. Sequenced input: peripheral blood. The source of these receptors is a woman aged 45 to 65 with acute or convalescent COVID-19.

V usage is TRBV20-1 and J usage is TRBJ1-1, with D possibly matching TRBD1 (5 bases). Germline V gene data show CDR1 as DFQATT and CDR2 as SNEGSKA (reference sequence). The CDR3 is made up of 12 amino acids. The V gene lost 3 bases and the J gene lost 10 bases, with 15 bases spanning the gap. CDR3 coding DNA: TGCAGTGCTAGTACAAGGGAAGGGGCAGCTTTCTTT. It codes for CSASTREGAAFF.

V and J are TRBV7-2 and TRBJ2-1; 7 bases map to TRBD1. Germline loops: CDR1 SGHTA, CDR2 FQGNSA. V lost 1 base and J lost 11; bases outside the gene matches: 2. The CDR3 has 12 residues. CDR3 bases: TGTGCCAGCAGCTTAGGGGGACAGAAGCAGTTCTTC. Amino acid sequence: CASSLGGQKQFF.

This clone was observed a handful of times. The chain combines TRBV25-1 with TRBJ1-1; D is unresolved. Germline CDR1 and CDR2: MGHDK and SYGVNS. The CDR3 covers 15 residues. V was pared by 3 bases and J by 10 bases, with 21 bases between. CDR3 loop: CASSEGWGGNLLAFF. The CDR3 coding sequence is TGTGCCAGCAGTGAGGGATGGGGAGGAAACCTACTAGCTTTCTTT.

The rearrangement uses TRBV27 and TRBJ1-5; TRBD1 matches 7 bases. Trimming cost V 5 bases and J 1 base; bases outside gene matches: 5. The CDR3 consists of 15 residues. The germline V gene has CDR1 MNHEY and CDR2 SMNVEV (reference sequence). The CDR3 loop reads CASSRQGLSNQPQHF. The CDR3 coding sequence is TGTGCCAGCAGTAGACAGGGTTTGAGCAATCAGCCCCAGCATTTT.

The V and J genes are TRBV7-3 and TRBJ1-2; 9 nucleotides match TRBD1. J was trimmed by 3 bases and V by 3 bases; bases with no gene match: 5. The CDR3 is 15 amino acids. Germline V gene lookup returns CDR1 SGHTA and CDR2 FQGTGA. The CDR3 here is CASSLTGGNHYGYTF. CDR3 DNA: TGTGCCAGCAGCTTGACAGGGGGGAATCACTATGGCTACACCTTC.

The rearrangement uses TRBV6-5 and TRBJ1-1, with 9 positions matching TRBD1. The CDR3 consists of 15 residues. CDR1 and CDR2 (germline): MNHEY, SVGAGI. Unmatched junction bases numbered 15, after V lost 5 bases and J lost 11 bases. The CDR3: CASSTTRTGEFIAFF. Here the CDR3 DNA reads TGTGCCAGCAGTACCACTCGGACAGGGGAGTTCATCGCTTTCTTT.

The chain links TRBV4-1 to TRBJ1-3, with 9 bases identical to TRBD1. Trimming cost V 4 bases and J 2 bases; bases outside gene matches: 6. Germline V gene data show CDR1 as MGHRA and CDR2 as YSYEKL. The CDR3 covers 16 residues. Here the CDR3 DNA reads TGCGCCAGCAGCCTTCGGACAGGGGCGACTGGAAACACCATATATTTT. Translation gives CASSLRTGATGNTIYF.

The chain carries TRBV25-1 and TRBJ2-2; D unresolved. The germline V gene encodes CDR1 MGHDK and CDR2 SYGVNS. The CDR3 has 16 residues. Trimming took off 3 bases at V and 4 bases at J, with 15 bases between the two ends. This CDR3 is CASSDSPPGGTGELFF. In nucleotides, the CDR3 is TGTGCCAGCAGTGATTCTCCTCCCGGCGGCACCGGGGAGCTGTTTTTT.

The chain links TRBV5-1 to TRBJ2-1; 11 positions agree with TRBD2. With 2 bases clipped from V and 0 bases from J, the junction kept 7 bases outside the gene matches. Per the germline V gene, CDR1 is SGHRS and CDR2 is YFSETQ. The CDR3 length is 18 residues. The CDR3 region is CASSFRGTSGYSYNEQFF. DNA of the CDR3: TGCGCCAGCAGCTTCCGGGGGACTAGCGGCTACTCCTACAATGAGCAGTTCTTC.

This chain connects TRBV5-6 to TRBJ2-7; 13 bases map to TRBD2. Germline lookup yields CDR1 SGHDT and CDR2 YYEEEE. J lost 7 bases, V lost 0 bases, and 7 bases had no gene match. The CDR3 has 16 residues. This CDR3 is CASSLAELAGGLEQYF. CDR3 DNA: TGTGCCAGCAGCTTGGCCGAACTAGCGGGGGGGCTGGAGCAGTACTTC.

This CDR3 reads CASSAGYSYEQYF. Here the CDR3 DNA reads TGTGCCAGTAGTGCGGGTTACTCCTACGAGCAGTACTTC. The chain recombines TRBV19 with TRBJ2-7, with D possibly TRBD2 on 5 matching bases. Trimming removed 5 bases from V and 0 bases from J, with 8 bases in between. Germline V gene lookup returns CDR1 LNHDA and CDR2 SQIVND (reference sequence). This CDR3 has 13 amino acids.

The V call is TRBV5-4, the J call TRBJ1-3; D possibly corresponds to TRBD1 (6 bases). The CDR3 has 15 amino acids. The V gene lost 3 bases and the J gene lost 2 bases, with 12 bases spanning the gap. From germline, CDR1 is SGHNT and CDR2 YYREEE (reference sequence). CDR3 coding DNA: TGTGCCAGCAGCTCTTATAACAGGGCTGGAAACACCATATATTTT. Residues: CASSSYNRAGNTIYF.

The chain couples TRBV19 to TRBJ2-7, with TRBD2 as a possible D gene (5 bases). The V end lost 5 bases, the J end lost 6 bases, and 17 bases lay between the germline ends. Germline CDR1 reads LNHDA; CDR2 reads SQIVND (reference sequence). This CDR3 has 14 amino acids. Written as DNA, the CDR3 is TGTGCCAGTAGTCTCCAGATTACCGCGGGCGAGCAGTACTTC. Protein product: CASSLQITAGEQYF.

This clone was detected ten times or more. J is TRBJ1-1 and V is TRBV4-1, with D possibly TRBD1 on 5 matching bases. The V end lost 3 bases, the J end lost 0 bases, and 17 bases lay between the germline ends. The CDR3 sequence is 17 residues long. Per germline, CDR1 MGHRA and CDR2 YSYEKL. The chain's CDR3 is CASSHADMGFMNTEAFF. As DNA, the CDR3 is TGCGCCAGCAGCCACGCGGACATGGGATTCATGAACACTGAAGCTTTCTTT.

V gene TRBV6-2 or TRBV6-3 combines with J gene TRBJ2-7, with D unresolved. The CDR3 sequence is 12 residues long. Per the germline V gene, CDR1 is MNHEY and CDR2 is SVGEGT. Trimming stripped 6 bases from V and 1 base from J, with 7 bases between. CDR3 amino acids: CASSPPSYEQYF. The CDR3 DNA is TGTGCCAGCAGCCCCCCGTCCTACGAGCAGTACTTC.

The chain couples TRBV6-5 to TRBJ1-1; 8 bases map to TRBD1. The ends lost 1 base at V and 10 bases at J; junction bases unmatched: 11. Germline V gene data show CDR1 as MNHEY and CDR2 as SVGAGI. The CDR3 length is 15 residues. Here the CDR3 reads CASSYLGQGHRVAFF. In DNA, the CDR3 is TGTGCCAGCAGTTACTTAGGACAGGGTCACAGGGTAGCTTTCTTT.

V gene TRBV28 combines with J gene TRBJ1-2; TRBD1 matches at 9 bases. The V gene's germline CDR1 is MDHEN and CDR2 SYDVKM. The CDR3 totals 14 residues. Trimming cost V 8 bases and J 7 bases; bases outside gene matches: 11. The CDR3 nucleotides read TGTGCCAGCTACACACCGGGACAGGGTTCTGGCTACACCTTC. Translation: CASYTPGQGSGYTF.

This chain connects TRBV7-9 to TRBJ1-4; 9 bases line up with TRBD1. The length of the CDR3 is 14 residues. Germline lookup yields CDR1 SEHNR and CDR2 FQNEAQ (reference sequence). V dropped 5 bases and J dropped 7; count of bases not matched to a gene: 5. CDR3 sequence (DNA): TGTGCCAGCAGCCCAGGGACAGGGATTGAAAAACTGTTTTTT. It yields the protein CASSPGTGIEKLFF.

A few counts support this clone. The chain couples TRBV7-2 to TRBJ1-6, with unresolved D. Germline V gives CDR1 SGHTA, CDR2 FQGNSA. The CDR3 consists of 14 residues. Trimming pared 5 bases from V and 0 bases from J, leaving 5 bases between. CDR3 bases: TGTGCCAGCAGCCGGAGCTCCTATAATTCACCCCTCCACTTT. Translation: CASSRSSYNSPLHF.

The chain has TRBV6-4 and TRBJ1-2, with 10 bases fitting TRBD1. The CDR3 has 19 residues. Trimming cost V 2 bases and J 4 bases; bases outside gene matches: 16. Germline CDR1 and CDR2: MRHNA and SNTAGT. CDR3 in amino acids: CASSDPNRDRGGGGYGYTF. The CDR3 nucleotides read TGTGCCAGCAGTGACCCCAACCGGGACAGGGGTGGTGGGGGCTATGGCTACACCTTC.

The chain links TRBV9 to TRBJ2-3; TRBD2 aligns across 11 bases. The ends lost 3 bases at V and 2 bases at J; junction bases unmatched: 5. Per germline, CDR1 SGDLS and CDR2 YYNGEE. The CDR3 contains 16 residues. The CDR3 DNA reads as TGTGCCAGCAGCGAAAGACTAGCGGGGAACACAGATACGCAGTATTTT. Amino acid sequence: CASSERLAGNTDTQYF.

The chain joins TRBV7-9 to TRBJ2-7, with a tentative D call TRBD2 (5 bases). The germline V gene encodes CDR1 SEHNR and CDR2 FQNEAQ (reference sequence). Deletions cut 0 bases from V and 2 bases from J, with 17 bases between. The CDR3 covers 17 residues. The CDR3 here is CASSLAPGSTNPYEQYF. In DNA form, the CDR3 reads TGTGCCAGCAGCTTAGCGCCGGGATCGACTAACCCCTACGAGCAGTACTTC.